These 20 T cell receptor beta chains were sequenced from one sample in a study of T-cell memory formation after mild COVID-19. Each CDR3 protein gets one entry after TCRdb re-called the 5' RACE reads with MiXCR. Of hundreds of thousands of distinct CDR3 sequences in the sample, roughly 8% were seen once. Sequenced input: PBMCs or a T cell subset sorted from them (not recorded which). The receptors shown here come from a man younger than 30 who had mild COVID-19 (a few samples of this study predate the infection). Cell type and time point are not known.

This clonotype has ten or more counts. The genes are TRBV3-1 and TRBJ1-1; D unresolved. Trimming stripped 1 base from V and 2 bases from J, with 8 bases between. Germline loops: CDR1 LGHDT, CDR2 YNNKEL (reference sequence). This CDR3 region has 14 residues. This CDR3 reads CASSQVASNTEAFF. The CDR3 DNA is TGTGCCAGCAGCCAAGTCGCATCAAACACTGAAGCTTTCTTT.

The rearrangement links TRBV12-3 or TRBV12-4 to TRBJ2-2, with a possible D match to TRBD1 (6 bases). This CDR3 comprises 13 residues. Trimming pared 3 bases from V and 6 bases from J, leaving 8 bases between. The CDR3: CASSFRGSGELFF. The DNA of the CDR3 is TGTGCCAGCAGTTTTAGGGGGTCCGGGGAGCTGTTTTTT.

This clonotype was seen a few times. The chain employs TRBV7-9 and TRBJ2-5; tentative D call: TRBD2 (5 bases). In germline, CDR1 is SEHNR, CDR2 FQNEAQ (reference sequence). The CDR3 loop spans 14 amino acids. V lost 5 bases and J 0 bases, leaving 10 bases between the germline ends. CDR3 sequence reads: CASSPGLYQETQYF. The CDR3 DNA sequence: TGTGCCAGCAGCCCAGGACTCTACCAAGAGACCCAGTACTTC.

This clonotype was found a few times. The V gene is TRBV5-1, the J gene TRBJ1-1; weak D call: TRBD1 (5 bases). Per germline, CDR1 SGHRS and CDR2 YFSETQ. The CDR3 covers 16 residues. V lost 4 bases, J lost 4 bases, and 20 bases lay in between. CDR3 loop: CASSSPMGRGSTEAFF. CDR3 nucleotide sequence: TGCGCCAGCAGCAGTCCCATGGGACGGGGCAGCACTGAAGCTTTCTTT.

This CDR3 reads CATSRVPRRRGDTQYF. In DNA form, the CDR3 reads TGTGCCACCAGCAGAGTTCCCCGGCGCCGTGGAGATACGCAGTATTTT. The chain joins TRBV15 to TRBJ2-3; D remains ambiguous. The V and J ends lost 1 base and 5 bases respectively, with 16 bases between them. CDR1 and CDR2 (germline): LNHNV, YYDKDF (reference sequence). The CDR3 is 16 amino acids.

This clonotype appeared many times. The chain couples TRBV7-7 to TRBJ2-5, with D unclear. The CDR3 is made up of 14 amino acids. V gave up 5 bases and J gave up 7 bases, with 17 bases separating them. Germline assignment: CDR1 SSHAT and CDR2 FNYEAQ (reference sequence). CDR3 region: CASSPRAGHGTQYF. Written as DNA, the CDR3 is TGTGCCAGCAGCCCCCGGGCTGGGCATGGGACCCAGTACTTC.

The sample holds a few counts of this clonotype. This chain links TRBV29-1 with TRBJ1-2; 7 bases map to TRBD1. The germline V gene encodes CDR1 SQVTM and CDR2 ANQGSEA. The CDR3 covers 12 residues. The CDR3 region has the DNA TGCGGGGGAGGGGGCACCTTCTATGGCTACACCTTC. Translated, it gives CGGGGTFYGYTF.

This clonotype was recorded a few times. This sequence joins TRBV6-2 or TRBV6-3 and TRBJ1-2; D not certain. CDR3 length: 14 residues. The V end was cut by 2 bases, the J end by 5 bases, with 12 bases between. Germline CDR1 MNHEY, CDR2 SVGEGT. For the CDR3, the DNA is TGTGCCAGCAGTTACGAGGACGCATATTATGGCTACACCTTC. It encodes CASSYEDAYYGYTF.

The chain couples TRBV7-2 to TRBJ2-1; TRBD2 is a possible D gene (7 bases). This CDR3 spans 17 amino acids. V lost 2 bases, J lost 8 bases, and 22 bases lay in between. Germline CDR1 SGHTA, CDR2 FQGNSA. The CDR3 protein is CASSLILWGGRSDEQFF. CDR3 nucleotides: TGTGCCAGCAGCTTAATACTTTGGGGGGGCCGGTCTGATGAGCAGTTCTTC.

The chain uses TRBV27 and TRBJ2-6; D ambiguous. The V end was cut by 5 bases, the J end by 2 bases, with 13 bases between. The germline CDR1 and CDR2 sequences are MNHEY and SMNVEV (reference sequence). The CDR3 totals 16 residues. Here the CDR3 DNA reads TGTGCCAGCAGTACGACCGGAGTTCCTGGGGCCAACGTCCTGACTTTC. Amino acids: CASSTTGVPGANVLTF.

The sample holds many counts of this clonotype. V usage is TRBV28 and J usage is TRBJ2-3; TRBD2 matches 7 bases. Germline-derived CDR1 and CDR2 are MDHEN and SYDVKM. With 6 bases clipped from V and 3 bases from J, the junction kept 6 bases outside the gene matches. There are 14 residues in the CDR3. The CDR3 is CASSFLGGTDTQYF. Here the CDR3 DNA reads TGTGCCAGCAGCTTCCTCGGGGGGACAGATACGCAGTATTTT.

This clonotype has at least ten counts. The CDR3 sequence: CASSSFGEAFF. Here the CDR3 DNA reads TGTGCCAGCAGTTCATTCGGAGAAGCTTTCTTT. The chain uses TRBV27 and TRBJ1-1; D is uncertain. The CDR3 loop spans 11 amino acids. Trimming removed 4 bases at V and 8 bases at J, with 8 bases between. The V gene's germline CDR1 is MNHEY and CDR2 SMNVEV (reference sequence).

This chain uses TRBV12-3 or TRBV12-4 with TRBJ2-1; 7 bases agree with TRBD2. V dropped 5 bases and J dropped 0; count of bases not matched to a gene: 4. CDR3 length equals 15 residues. As DNA, the CDR3 is TGTGCCAGCAGTCCTCAGCGGGACTCCTACAATGAGCAGTTCTTC. Amino acid sequence: CASSPQRDSYNEQFF.

This clonotype was detected a few times. The V and J genes are TRBV6-5 and TRBJ2-6, with D hard to call. The CDR3 has 16 amino acids. The V end was cut by 0 bases, the J end by 0 bases, with 6 bases between. The V gene's germline CDR1 is MNHEY and CDR2 SVGAGI. The CDR3 region is CASSYSPISGANVLTF. The CDR3 region has the DNA TGTGCCAGCAGTTACTCTCCCATCTCTGGGGCCAACGTCCTGACTTTC.

J is TRBJ2-5 and V is TRBV6-5; D ambiguous. V lost 6 bases, J lost 4 bases, and 6 bases lay in between. The germline V gene encodes CDR1 MNHEY and CDR2 SVGAGI. There are 11 residues in the CDR3. The CDR3 region is CASRRGETQYF. CDR3 sequence (DNA): TGTGCCAGCAGGCGAGGAGAGACCCAGTACTTC.

This clonotype was seen many times. V gene TRBV5-6 combines with J gene TRBJ1-2; maybe TRBD1 (6 bases). The V gene lost 4 bases and the J gene lost 0 bases, with 13 bases spanning the gap. This CDR3 is built from 15 residues. The germline V gene encodes CDR1 SGHDT and CDR2 YYEEEE. The CDR3 sequence is CASSRGTRPNYGYTF. The DNA for the CDR3 is TGTGCCAGCAGCCGTGGGACAAGACCTAACTATGGCTACACCTTC.

Only a few counts were recorded for this clonotype. The gene calls are TRBV20-1 and TRBJ2-5; 14 nucleotides line up with TRBD2. V shed 6 bases, J shed 2 bases, and the junction held 11 bases outside the gene matches. The CDR3 consists of 17 residues. Germline V CDR1 and CDR2: DFQATT, SNEGSKA (reference sequence). In DNA, the CDR3 is TGCAGTGCAACCGGGACTAGCGGGGGCGGCGGGCAAGAGACCCAGTACTTC. It yields the protein CSATGTSGGGGQETQYF.

V and J are TRBV7-2 and TRBJ2-3, with 8 bases matching TRBD2. Germline V lookup: CDR1 SGHTA, CDR2 FQGNSA. After removal of 4 bases from V and 8 bases from J, the junction contained 2 bases not matched to a gene. The CDR3 length is 12 residues. CDR3 loop: CASSSAGGTQYF. The CDR3 bases are TGTGCCAGCAGCTCGGCGGGAGGTACGCAGTATTTT. The whole variable domain, remainder taken from reference TRBV7-2 and TRBJ2-3, is GAGVSQSPSNKVTEKGKDVELRCDPISGHTALYWYRQSLGQGLEFLIYFQGNSAPDKSGLPSDRFSAERTGGSVSTLTIQRTQQEDSAVYLCASSSAGGTQYFGPGTRLTVL.

This chain joins TRBV4-2 and TRBJ1-5; D gene uncertain. The germline gives CDR1 LGHNA, CDR2 YNFKEQ. The V end was cut by 1 base, the J end by 5 bases, with 12 bases between. CDR3 length: 15 residues. The CDR3 protein is CASSQVRTEHQPQHF. CDR3 bases: TGTGCCAGCAGCCAAGTCAGAACAGAGCATCAGCCCCAGCATTTT.

With respect to this clonotype: A much larger clone lies a single base off, so this may be a read error. The chain links TRBV7-9 to TRBJ1-4; D uncertain. Trimming removed 7 bases at V and 9 bases at J, with 12 bases between. This CDR3 contains 12 residues. Germline CDR1 SEHNR, CDR2 FQNEAQ (reference sequence). CDR3 sequence: CASTPFGKKLFF. CDR3 nucleotide sequence: TGTGCCAGCACTCCCTTCGGGAAAAAACTGTTTTTT.